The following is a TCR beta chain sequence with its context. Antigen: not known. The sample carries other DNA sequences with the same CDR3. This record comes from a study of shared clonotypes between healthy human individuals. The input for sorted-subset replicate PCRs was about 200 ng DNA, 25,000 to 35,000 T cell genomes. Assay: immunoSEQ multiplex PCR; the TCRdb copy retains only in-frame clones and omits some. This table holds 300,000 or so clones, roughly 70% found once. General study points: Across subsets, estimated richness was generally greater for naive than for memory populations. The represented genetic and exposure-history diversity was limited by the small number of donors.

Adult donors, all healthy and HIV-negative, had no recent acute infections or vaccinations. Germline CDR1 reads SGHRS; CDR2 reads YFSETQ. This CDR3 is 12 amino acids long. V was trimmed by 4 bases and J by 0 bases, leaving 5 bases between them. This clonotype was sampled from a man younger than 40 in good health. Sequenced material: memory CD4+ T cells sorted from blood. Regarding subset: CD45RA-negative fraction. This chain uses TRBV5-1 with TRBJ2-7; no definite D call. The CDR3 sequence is CASSPDSYEQYF. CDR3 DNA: TGCGCCAGCAGCCCCGACTCCTACGAGCAGTACTTC.